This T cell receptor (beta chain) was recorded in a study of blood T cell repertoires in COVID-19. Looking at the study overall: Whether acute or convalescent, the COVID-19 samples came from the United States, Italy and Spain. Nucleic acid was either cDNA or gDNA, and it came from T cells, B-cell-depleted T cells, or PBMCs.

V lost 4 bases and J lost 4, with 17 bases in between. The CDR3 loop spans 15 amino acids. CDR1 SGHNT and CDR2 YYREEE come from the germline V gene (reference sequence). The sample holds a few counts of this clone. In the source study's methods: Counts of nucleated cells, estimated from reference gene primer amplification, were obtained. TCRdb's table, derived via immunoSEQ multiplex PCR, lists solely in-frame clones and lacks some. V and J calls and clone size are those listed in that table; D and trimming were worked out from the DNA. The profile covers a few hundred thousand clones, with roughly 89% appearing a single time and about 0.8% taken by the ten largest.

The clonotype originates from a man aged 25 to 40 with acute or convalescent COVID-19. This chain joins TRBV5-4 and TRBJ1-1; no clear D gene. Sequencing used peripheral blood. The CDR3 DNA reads TGTGCCAGCAGCCTATCAGCTGTCCCGGGCACTGAAGCTTTCTTT. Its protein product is CASSLSAVPGTEAFF.